The 26 T cell receptor beta chains given below trace back to one sample, sequenced in a study of tumor-infiltrating lymphocytes in primary liver carcinoma. Total RNA (approximately 0.5 ug) served as template for TCR beta cDNA synthesis primed by a constant-region primer. ARM-PCR was slightly modified, and three nested multiplex PCR rounds with it gave rise to the TCR beta libraries. Amplification in the first two PCR rounds was performed using TRBV1-TRBV30 forward primers and a C-beta reverse primer for around 9 cycles each. TCRdb called the multiplex PCR reads again in MiXCR, with one record for every CDR3 protein. The top ten hold around three quarters of the sample, which has some 180,000 distinct CDR3 sequences, 50% to 75% seen once. Unsorted whole blood supplied the blood RNA, and germline DNA was isolated too. The specimen was peripheral blood. The receptors were gathered from a man aged 35 to 55 with primary liver carcinoma and hepatitis B virus infection.

A note on this clonotype: This sequence may be a read error, since a much larger clone differs from it by one base. The chain joins TRBV11-3 to TRBJ2-2; D gene unclear. Per germline, CDR1 SGHNT and CDR2 YENEEA. Trimming shortened V by 4 bases and J by 1 base, and 10 bases separated the two germline ends. There are 15 residues in the CDR3. CDR3 sequence (DNA): TGTGCCAGCAGCTCCCAGTGGGGGAACACCGGGGAGCTGTTTTTT. Its protein is CASSSQWGNTGELFF.

This chain links TRBV30 with TRBJ1-4; weak D call: TRBD1 (5 bases). Trimming shortened V by 1 base and J by 8 bases, and 11 bases separated the two germline ends. The V gene's germline CDR1 is GTSNPN and CDR2 SVGIG (reference sequence). CDR3 length equals 13 residues. CDR3 nucleotide sequence: TGTGCCTGGAGTGGGACATCTGGGGAAAAACTGTTTTTT. It yields the protein CAWSGTSGEKLFF. The full variable domain, completed using reference TRBV30 and TRBJ1-4, is SQTIHQWPATLVQPVGSPLSLECTVEGTSNPNLYWYRQAAGRGLQLLFYSVGIGQISSEVPQNLSASRPQDRQFILSSKKLLLSDSGFYLCAWSGTSGEKLFFGSGTQLSVL.

Comment on this clonotype: A much larger clone differs from this one at a single base, so this may be a read error. The rearrangement uses TRBV11-2 and TRBJ1-5; no clear D. Trimming left V 5 bases short and J 4 bases short, with 9 bases between. There are 13 residues in the CDR3. CDR1 SGHAT and CDR2 FQNNGV come from the germline V gene. The CDR3 DNA sequence: TGTGCCAGCAGCCGACGTTCAAATCAGCCCCAGCATTTT. Residues: CASSRRSNQPQHF.

Worth noting for this clonotype: A much larger clone differs from this one at a single base, so this may be a read error. The gene calls are TRBV6-1 and TRBJ2-1, with 8 bases lining up with TRBD2. The CDR3 loop spans 17 amino acids. Germline V lookup: CDR1 MNHNS, CDR2 SASEGT. V trimming: 2 bases; J trimming: 6 bases; junction bases outside the gene matches: 12. In DNA, the CDR3 is TGTGCCAGCAGTGAAAGGGGGGTTTGGCGGGGGGCCAATGAGCAGTTCTTC. This codes for CASSERGVWRGANEQFF.

The chain uses TRBV10-3 and TRBJ1-2; 7 bases match TRBD1. This CDR3 contains 16 residues. With V trimmed by 0 bases and J by 4 bases, 8 bases remained unmatched. The germline V gene encodes CDR1 ENHRY and CDR2 SYGVKD. Here the CDR3 DNA reads TGTGCCATCAGTGAGTCGACAGGGTTGGGCCTCTATGGCTACACCTTC. Its protein is CAISESTGLGLYGYTF.

The V and J genes are TRBV30 and TRBJ1-1; D remains ambiguous. The CDR3 is 13 amino acids. Germline CDR1 reads GTSNPN; CDR2 reads SVGIG (reference sequence). V was trimmed by 6 bases and J by 5 bases, leaving 16 bases between them. The CDR3, as DNA: TGTGCCTGCCTAGCCGAAGGACGGACTGAAGCTTTCTTT. Translated: CACLAEGRTEAFF. Drawing the rest from reference TRBV30 and TRBJ1-1, the complete variable domain is SQTIHQWPATLVQPVGSPLSLECTVEGTSNPNLYWYRQAAGRGLQLLFYSVGIGQISSEVPQNLSASRPQDRQFILSSKKLLLSDSGFYLCACLAEGRTEAFFGQGTRLTVV.

The chain couples TRBV14 to TRBJ2-1; 10 bases are shared with TRBD2. The CDR3 extends over 14 amino acids. J lost 6 bases, V lost 4 bases, and 3 bases had no gene match. Germline CDR1 SGHDN, CDR2 FVKESK. The CDR3, as DNA: TGTGCCAGCAGCCTGCTAGCGGGAGCCAATGAGCAGTTCTTC. Its translation: CASSLLAGANEQFF.

This clonotype was detected only a few times. The V call is TRBV12-3 or TRBV12-4, the J call TRBJ1-5; no clear D gene. V was trimmed by 0 bases and J by 10 bases, leaving 7 bases between them. The CDR3 runs 12 residues. The CDR3 DNA sequence: TGTGCCAGCAGTTTAGCTAACAGCCCCCAGCATTTT. It yields the protein CASSLANSPQHF.

The V gene is TRBV28, the J gene TRBJ2-6; D gene uncertain. Germline V CDR1 and CDR2: MDHEN, SYDVKM. The CDR3 contains 13 residues. Deletions cut 7 bases from V and 4 bases from J, with 8 bases between. CDR3 bases: TGTGCCAGCACTACTCCCGGGGCCAACGTCCTGACTTTC. It is translated as CASTTPGANVLTF.

Of note for this clonotype: Given the absence of the conserved phenylalanine or tryptophan at the CDR3 end, a read error is likely. V is TRBV11-2 and J is TRBJ1-2; tentative D call: TRBD1 (5 bases). Per germline, CDR1 SGHAT and CDR2 FQNNGV. The CDR3 is made up of 15 amino acids. The CDR3 is CASSLVGQGLYCYTI. In DNA form, the CDR3 reads TGTGCCAGCAGCTTAGTTGGGCAGGGCCTCTATTGCTACACCATC.

This clonotype was observed many times. This chain uses TRBV4-1 with TRBJ1-5, with no clear D. V lost 0 bases and J 1 base, leaving 7 bases between the germline ends. CDR1 is MGHRA, CDR2 YSYEKL, per germline. CDR3 size: 15 residues. The CDR3 here is CASSQDGGSNQPQHF. The CDR3 DNA reads TGCGCCAGCAGCCAAGATGGAGGGAGCAATCAGCCCCAGCATTTT.

About this clonotype itself: At one of its ends the junction is not consistent with the germline gene, which may arise from a read error. The chain combines TRBV11-2 with TRBJ2-5, with 12 positions matching TRBD2. The CDR3 length is 16 residues. Germline assignment: CDR1 SGHAT and CDR2 FQNNGV. CDR3 sequence reads: CSSSSRTSGTRETQYF. The CDR3 DNA follows: TGTTCCAGCAGCTCCAGGACTAGCGGGACGAGGGAGACCCAGTACTTC.

Regarding this clonotype: Germline and junction disagree at one end, which may indicate a read error. This sequence joins TRBV11-2 and TRBJ2-6; D may match TRBD1 or TRBD2 (5 bases each). This CDR3 has 17 residues. The V gene's germline CDR1 is SGHAT and CDR2 FQNNGV. This chain's CDR3 is CASSGRDGPSGTNVLTF. CDR3 in DNA: TGTGCCAGCAGCGGACGGGACGGTCCCTCTGGGACCAACGTACTGACTTTC.

This clonotype was seen a handful of times. The J gene is TRBJ1-4, the V gene TRBV7-8; D possibly corresponds to TRBD1 (6 bases). Looked up from germline, CDR1 is SGHVS and CDR2 is FQNEAQ. This CDR3 is built from 15 residues. The V gene lost 5 bases and the J gene lost 4 bases, with 14 bases spanning the gap. CDR3 loop: CASSPNRALNEKLFF. The CDR3 nucleotides are TGTGCCAGCAGCCCCAACAGGGCACTTAATGAAAAACTGTTTTTT.

This clonotype was seen a few times. The chain employs TRBV14 and TRBJ2-3; a weak D match, TRBD1 (7 bases). The CDR3 length is 14 residues. Germline CDR1 SGHDN, CDR2 FVKESK. With 6 bases removed from V and 2 bases from J, the gap between germline ends came to 12 bases. CDR3 loop: CASRRDSYTDTQYF. Here the CDR3 DNA reads TGTGCCAGCAGGCGGGACAGCTACACAGATACGCAGTATTTT.

A word on this clonotype: One end of the junction varies from germline; a read error may be responsible. The chain carries TRBV6-5 and TRBJ1-4; 7 bases agree with TRBD1. The CDR3 runs 14 residues. Per germline, CDR1 MNHEY and CDR2 SVGAGI. CDR3 nucleotide sequence: TGTGCCAGCAGTTACTTGGGGACAGCTGAAAAATTGTTTTTT. Residues: CASSYLGTAEKLFF.

This chain joins TRBV4-1 and TRBJ1-3, with D unresolved. The CDR3 totals 16 residues. Germline CDR1 is MGHRA and CDR2 is YSYEKL. The V end was cut by 0 bases, the J end by 1 base, with 10 bases between. The CDR3 nucleotides are TGCGCCAGCAGCCAAGAATGGCAGGCTTCTGGAAACACCATATATTTT. Encoded protein: CASSQEWQASGNTIYF.

The chain uses TRBV4-2 and TRBJ2-2; 11 bases match TRBD2. The V gene end was trimmed by 0 bases and the J gene end by 7 bases; junction bases not matched to a gene: 4. Germline V gene sequence: CDR1 LGHNA, CDR2 YNFKEQ. CDR3 length: 16 amino acids. The CDR3 region is CASSQDSGRAGGELFF. The CDR3 bases are TGTGCCAGCAGCCAAGATAGCGGGAGGGCCGGCGGGGAGCTGTTTTTT.

The chain combines TRBV4-1 with TRBJ2-1, with D unresolved. Germline V gene sequence: CDR1 MGHRA, CDR2 YSYEKL. The CDR3 runs to 14 residues. Trimming removed 9 bases from V and 0 bases from J, with 12 bases in between. The CDR3 reads CASKTSSSYNEQFF. CDR3 in DNA: TGCGCCAGTAAGACTTCTTCCTCCTACAATGAGCAGTTCTTC.

As to this clonotype: Germline and junction disagree at one end, which may indicate a read error. The V call is TRBV11-2, the J call TRBJ2-3; D may correspond to TRBD1 or TRBD2 (5 bases each). Per germline, CDR1 SGHAT and CDR2 FQNNGV. This CDR3 is 15 amino acids long. CDR3 DNA sequence: TGTGCCAGCAGCTTAGGGGGCAACCGAGGGAATACACAGTATTTT. This sequence encodes CASSLGGNRGNTQYF.

This chain links TRBV6-5 with TRBJ1-1; D is possibly TRBD1 (6 bases). The CDR3 contains 15 residues. The V end was cut by 4 bases, the J end by 4 bases, with 16 bases between. Germline V gene lookup returns CDR1 MNHEY and CDR2 SVGAGI. The CDR3 reads CASSFHHGRGTEAFF. The CDR3 bases are TGTGCCAGCAGTTTCCACCATGGCAGGGGCACTGAAGCTTTCTTT.

This clonotype was detected only once. The junction departs from germline at one end; a sequencing error may be responsible. V usage is TRBV11-2 and J usage is TRBJ2-1, with 7 nucleotides matching TRBD2. Germline lookup yields CDR1 SGHAT and CDR2 FQNNGV. CDR3 length: 14 residues. The CDR3 bases are TGTGCCAACAGCCCAAGGACTAGTGGCGCTGAGCAGTTCTTC. This codes for CANSPRTSGAEQFF.

This clonotype has just a few counts. A much larger clonotype is one base distant, so this may be a read error. This chain links TRBV29-1 with TRBJ2-3, with 9 bases matching TRBD1. CDR3 length: 12 amino acids. Germline values: CDR1 SQVTM, CDR2 ANQGSEA. The DNA for the CDR3 is TGCAGCGCTACAGGGGGCACAGGTACGCAGTATTTT. It codes for CSATGGTGTQYF.

To note about this clonotype: A single base separates this from a much larger clone, so it may be a read error. The gene calls are TRBV11-1 and TRBJ1-5; D ambiguous. CDR1 and CDR2 from the germline V gene are SGHAT and FQDESV (reference sequence). The CDR3 spans 15 residues. V gave up 4 bases and J gave up 5 bases, with 15 bases separating them. The CDR3 region is CASSSPGLGYQPQHF. CDR3 coding DNA: TGTGCCAGCAGCTCCCCGGGTCTTGGCTATCAGCCCCAGCATTTT.

V usage is TRBV11-2 and J usage is TRBJ2-1; 8 bases are shared with TRBD2. Germline V CDR1 and CDR2: SGHAT, FQNNGV. The CDR3 has 16 residues. J was trimmed by 3 bases and V by 4 bases; bases with no gene match: 8. The DNA for the CDR3 is TGTGCCAGCAGCTCGCCCGGCGGGGGGCACTACAATGAGCAGTTCTTC. It codes for CASSSPGGGHYNEQFF.

This clonotype appeared a single time. With a much larger clone just one base away, this may be a read error. The rearrangement uses TRBV4-2 and TRBJ2-7; weak D call: TRBD1 (5 bases). V lost 2 bases and J lost 8, with 16 bases in between. The CDR3 extends over 14 amino acids. Germline V lookup: CDR1 LGHNA, CDR2 YNFKEQ. DNA of the CDR3: TGTGCCAGCAGCCAAACCTCGACAGCCCGGAAGCAGTACTTC. This codes for CASSQTSTARKQYF.